Sequencing of this T cell receptor beta chain was carried out in a study of vaccination effects on CD4 cells after COVID-19. Assay: immunoSEQ multiplex PCR; the TCRdb copy retains only in-frame clones and omits some. This table has 50,000 to 60,000 clones, about three quarters appearing once. Between days 10 and 11 of culture, CD4+ T cells were separated out. Germline V gene lookup returns CDR1 MNHEY and CDR2 SMNVEV (reference sequence). V was pared by 7 bases and J by 7 bases, with 5 bases of the junction left unmatched. This CDR3 is 13 amino acids long. A remark on this clone: Its antigen is currently unknown.

This material consisted of CD4+ T cells from PBMCs cultured without peptide, taken before COVID-19 vaccination. The receptor was derived from a human donor who received a COVID-19 vaccine. The gene calls are TRBV27 and TRBJ2-1; 9 nucleotides align to TRBD1. CDR3 in amino acids: CASNRDRGNEQFF. The DNA of the CDR3 is TGTGCCAGCAACCGAGACAGGGGGAATGAGCAGTTCTTC.